The rows below give T cell receptor beta chains drawn from one sample of a study of blood T cell repertoires in COVID-19. The table came from immunoSEQ multiplex PCR; TCRdb's copy has only in-frame clones and leaves some out. The sample contains 150,000 or so clones, 60% to 80% of which appear only once. Sequenced input: peripheral blood. The receptors shown here come from a woman aged 45 to 65 with active or convalescent COVID-19. Both conserved end residues are trimmed from each CDR3.

CDR3 length: 12; J gene: TRBJ1-5; V gene: TRBV19; CDR3 protein: ASSILQWDQPQH
CDR3 length: 13; J gene: TRBJ1-6; V gene: TRBV5-5; CDR3 protein: ASSRDRASNSPLH
CDR3 length: 13; J gene: TRBJ1-2; V gene: TRBV7-8; CDR3 protein: ASSLEGVGNYGYT
CDR3 length: 13; J gene: TRBJ2-5; V gene: TRBV6-6; CDR3 protein: ASSYSSGSPETQY
CDR3 length: 13; J gene: TRBJ2-2; V gene: TRBV5-4; CDR3 protein: ASSLELANTGELF
CDR3 length: 10; J gene: TRBJ1-1; V gene: TRBV18; CDR3 protein: ASSTGTAEAF
CDR3 length: 12; J gene: TRBJ2-3; V gene: TRBV7-2; CDR3 protein: ASRLAGVGDTQY
CDR3 length: 12; J gene: TRBJ1-1; V gene: TRBV27; CDR3 protein: ASRRTGMNTEAF
CDR3 length: 14; J gene: TRBJ2-2; V gene: TRBV15; CDR3 protein: ATSRAGTANTGELF
CDR3 length: 17; J gene: TRBJ1-1; V gene: TRBV4-3; CDR3 protein: ASSQGTGGVGGFGTEAF
CDR3 length: 14; J gene: TRBJ1-4; V gene: TRBV7-2; CDR3 protein: ASRGGGGSTNEKLF
CDR3 length: 12; J gene: TRBJ2-1; V gene: TRBV6-2/TRBV6-3; CDR3 protein: ASSSGGLDNEQF
CDR3 length: 13; J gene: TRBJ2-2; V gene: TRBV11-2; CDR3 protein: ASSPPGRNTGELF
CDR3 length: 11; J gene: TRBJ1-6; V gene: TRBV21-1; CDR3 protein: ASKAGANSPLH
CDR3 length: 13; J gene: TRBJ2-3; V gene: TRBV4-3; CDR3 protein: ASSPSRLHTDTQY
CDR3 length: 11; J gene: TRBJ2-3; V gene: TRBV19; CDR3 protein: ASSNPVADTQY
CDR3 length: 13; J gene: TRBJ1-5; V gene: TRBV6-5; CDR3 protein: ASTLSGGINQPQH
CDR3 length: 14; J gene: TRBJ1-4; V gene: TRBV19; CDR3 protein: ASSISRGRTNEKLF
CDR3 length: 11; J gene: TRBJ1-2; V gene: TRBV12-3/TRBV12-4; CDR3 protein: ASSLVAGEGYT
CDR3 length: 13; J gene: TRBJ2-3; V gene: TRBV28; CDR3 protein: ASGGPGEVTDTQY
CDR3 length: 14; J gene: TRBJ1-2; V gene: TRBV30; CDR3 protein: AWSAPRQGAKEGYT
CDR3 length: 15; J gene: TRBJ2-3; V gene: TRBV6-2/TRBV6-3; CDR3 protein: ASSYETGEPVRDTQY
CDR3 length: 12; J gene: TRBJ1-2; V gene: TRBV15; CDR3 protein: ATSRDKVAGGYT
CDR3 length: 13; J gene: TRBJ1-1; V gene: TRBV18; CDR3 protein: ASSPRTGENTEAF
CDR3 length: 12; J gene: TRBJ2-7; V gene: TRBV7-8; CDR3 protein: ASSLDRSRHEQY
CDR3 length: 14; J gene: TRBJ2-3; V gene: TRBV11-2; CDR3 protein: ASSSGGTTSTDTQY
CDR3 length: 11; J gene: TRBJ1-2; V gene: TRBV3-1/TRBV3-2; CDR3 protein: ASSLKQGSGYT
CDR3 length: 12; J gene: TRBJ1-5; V gene: TRBV4-2; CDR3 protein: ASSQAPTGQPQH
CDR3 length: 12; J gene: TRBJ1-1; V gene: TRBV7-8; CDR3 protein: ASSLQGFGTEAF